These 31 T cell receptor beta chains were sequenced from one sample in a study of shared clonotypes between healthy human individuals. Clones were read by immunoSEQ multiplex PCR, and TCRdb kept only the in-frame ones, dropping some. Among about 1.1 million clones listed, approximately 80% were seen once. The sample was memory CD4+ T cells from PBMCs. The subset is: CD45RA-negative fraction. The receptors originated from a man aged 18 to 30 in good health. Some clones in this sample may be carry-over from other donors' samples.

The chain couples TRBV5-1 to TRBJ2-2; D unclear. Germline values: CDR1 SGHRS, CDR2 YFSETQ. This CDR3 has 13 amino acids. The V gene lost 2 bases and the J gene lost 6 bases, with 8 bases spanning the gap. Here the CDR3 DNA reads TGCGCCAGCAGCTTTGAGTACCCCGGGGAGCTGTTTTTT. Its protein is CASSFEYPGELFF.

This clone has a count of ten or more. The chain combines TRBV10-1 with TRBJ2-5; 7 bases map to TRBD2. Germline V gene sequence: CDR1 WNHNN, CDR2 SYGVQD (reference sequence). Trimming removed 5 bases from V and 3 bases from J; junction bases left unmatched: 3. This CDR3 contains 13 residues. This CDR3 reads CASSLGLEETQYF. The DNA of the CDR3 is TGCGCCAGCAGTCTCGGACTAGAAGAGACCCAGTACTTC.

The CDR3 DNA reads as TGTGCCAGCAGCGGGGGGACGAACTACGAGCAGTACTTC. This gives the protein CASSGGTNYEQYF. The V gene is TRBV5-4, the J gene TRBJ2-7; possible D gene TRBD2, 6 bases. The V gene lost 4 bases and the J gene lost 3 bases, with 11 bases spanning the gap. CDR3 size: 13 residues. From germline, CDR1 is SGHNT and CDR2 YYREEE (reference sequence).

The sample holds a few counts of this clone. V gene TRBV27 combines with J gene TRBJ1-2; D perhaps matches TRBD1 (6 bases). Germline-derived CDR1 and CDR2 are MNHEY and SMNVEV (reference sequence). This CDR3 is 15 amino acids long. V lost 6 bases and J lost 4, with 18 bases in between. Here the CDR3 DNA reads TGTGCCAGCAGCCTCAGGGGTGTGGGCGGCTATGGCTACACCTTC. This gives the protein CASSLRGVGGYGYTF.

A note on this clone: This CDR3 is also generated by other DNA sequences in the sample. The chain links TRBV5-1 to TRBJ2-2; D may be TRBD2 (6 bases). The ends were cut back, 2 bases at V and 5 bases at J, with 7 bases in the middle. The CDR3 has 13 residues. Germline CDR1 is SGHRS and CDR2 is YFSETQ. The CDR3 reads CASSFGGTGELFF. DNA of the CDR3: TGCGCCAGCAGCTTCGGGGGAACCGGGGAGCTGTTTTTT.

The rearrangement uses TRBV7-2 and TRBJ2-2, with D tentatively TRBD1 (5 bases). The CDR3 covers 14 residues. V dropped 2 bases and J dropped 5 bases, with 9 bases sitting between them. Germline loops: CDR1 SGHTA, CDR2 FQGNSA. The chain's CDR3 is CASSLFQGTGELFF. Written as DNA, the CDR3 is TGTGCCAGCAGCTTATTCCAGGGAACCGGGGAGCTGTTTTTT.

This sequence joins TRBV7-3 and TRBJ1-2; possible D gene TRBD1, 5 bases. Germline CDR1 is SGHTA and CDR2 is FQGTGA. Trimming took 11 bases from V and 6 from J, leaving 10 bases between them. The CDR3 loop spans 10 amino acids. CDR3 loop: CASEGHGYTF. The CDR3 nucleotides read TGTGCCTCAGAGGGGCATGGCTACACCTTC. The whole variable domain, filled in from reference TRBV7-3 and TRBJ1-2, reads GAGVSQTPSNKVTEKGKYVELRCDPISGHTALYWYRQSLGQGPEFLIYFQGTGAADDSGLPNDRFFAVRPEGSVSTLKIQRTERGDSAVYLCASEGHGYTFGSGTRLTVV.

Notes on this clone: It may be a read error: a sequence one base away is much more abundant. The sample has other DNA sequences that encode this CDR3 too. The chain uses TRBV6-5 and TRBJ1-1; no firm D call. Germline V lookup: CDR1 MNHEY, CDR2 SVGAGI. This CDR3 contains 13 residues. V dropped 4 bases and J dropped 1 base, with 7 bases sitting between them. CDR3 nucleotides: TGTGCCAGCAGTTGGAATGGGAACACTGAAGCTTTCTTT. Its protein is CASSWNGNTEAFF.

The chain has TRBV28 and TRBJ2-3; D is perhaps TRBD2 (6 bases). CDR1 and CDR2 (germline): MDHEN, SYDVKM. This CDR3 is 14 amino acids long. With 2 bases removed from V and 4 bases from J, the gap between germline ends came to 10 bases. DNA of the CDR3: TGTGCCAGCAGTTTAGGGGGGTGGTCAGATACGCAGTATTTT. It encodes CASSLGGWSDTQYF.

As for this clone: The sample contains more than one DNA sequence encoding this CDR3. The V gene is TRBV28, the J gene TRBJ1-3; no firm D call. Trimming removed 3 bases from V and 4 bases from J, with 7 bases in between. The germline V gene has CDR1 MDHEN and CDR2 SYDVKM. The CDR3 extends over 13 amino acids. In DNA form, the CDR3 reads TGTGCCAGCAGTTTCGGGTCGGGAAACACCATATATTTT. Translating it yields CASSFGSGNTIYF. Full variable domain (outside the CDR3, taken from reference TRBV28 and TRBJ1-3): DVKVTQSSRYLVKRTGEKVFLECVQDMDHENMFWYRQDPGLGLRLIYFSYDVKMKEKGDIPEGYSVSREKKERFSLILESASTNQTSMYLCASSFGSGNTIYFGEGSWLTVV.

The V and J genes are TRBV19 and TRBJ2-7; D call uncertain. Germline CDR1 reads LNHDA; CDR2 reads SQIVND (reference sequence). V lost 4 bases and J 6 bases, leaving 22 bases between the germline ends. CDR3 size: 16 residues. Here the CDR3 DNA reads TGTGCCAGTAGTACCAGACTCCAGAGCATGGTCCCCGAGCAGTACTTC. Its protein is CASSTRLQSMVPEQYF. Variable domain in full (rest from reference TRBV19 and TRBJ2-7): DGGITQSPKYLFRKEGQNVTLSCEQNLNHDAMYWYRQDPGQGLRLIYYSQIVNDFQKGDIAEGYSVSREKKESFPLTVTSAQKNPTAFYLCASSTRLQSMVPEQYFGPGTRLTVT.

This sequence joins TRBV18 and TRBJ2-3, with unresolved D. Trimming pared 5 bases from V and 4 bases from J, leaving 7 bases between. CDR1 and CDR2 (germline): KGHSH, LQKENI. This CDR3 has 12 residues. This CDR3 is CASSYRADTQYF. DNA for the CDR3: TGTGCCAGCTCATATAGAGCAGATACGCAGTATTTT.

This clone was recorded once. The rearrangement uses TRBV9 and TRBJ1-6; no clear D. Deletions cut 0 bases from V and 8 bases from J, with 12 bases between. Looked up from germline, CDR1 is SGDLS and CDR2 is YYNGEE. The CDR3 length is 15 residues. The DNA of the CDR3 is TGTGCCAGCAGCGTAGGGATCTCCTACGATTCACCCCTCCACTTT. Its translation is CASSVGISYDSPLHF.

With respect to this clone: This same CDR3 is encoded by further DNA sequences in the sample. This rearrangement joins TRBV28 to TRBJ2-1, with D hard to call. The CDR3 contains 12 residues. V was trimmed by 6 bases and J by 7 bases, leaving 10 bases between them. The germline V gene has CDR1 MDHEN and CDR2 SYDVKM. The CDR3 here is CASSLVRNEQFF. CDR3 sequence (DNA): TGTGCCAGCAGCTTAGTGAGGAATGAGCAGTTCTTC. Filled out from reference TRBV28 and TRBJ2-1, the complete variable domain reads DVKVTQSSRYLVKRTGEKVFLECVQDMDHENMFWYRQDPGLGLRLIYFSYDVKMKEKGDIPEGYSVSREKKERFSLILESASTNQTSMYLCASSLVRNEQFFGPGTRLTVL.

This chain's CDR3 is CASSQGVTSGHIQYF. CDR3 nucleotide sequence: TGCGCCAGCAGCCAAGGGGTCACTAGCGGGCACATTCAGTACTTC. The chain employs TRBV4-3 and TRBJ2-4; 9 positions agree with TRBD2. The germline V gene has CDR1 LGHNA and CDR2 YSLEER. The CDR3 length is 15 residues. V was pared by 1 base and J by 8 bases, with 6 bases of the junction left unmatched.

This clone was counted between two and nine times. The rearrangement links TRBV19 to TRBJ2-3; 8 bases align to TRBD2. The CDR3 consists of 15 residues. Trimming cost V 3 bases and J 2 bases; bases outside gene matches: 4. CDR1 is LNHDA, CDR2 SQIVND, per germline (reference sequence). The DNA for the CDR3 is TGTGCCAGTAGTATCTCTAGCGGGTTCACAGATACGCAGTATTTT. The encoded protein is CASSISSGFTDTQYF.

Comments on this clone: Since a far larger clone is one base different, this is likely a read error. The chain carries TRBV6-1 and TRBJ2-7, with 8 bases identical to TRBD1. The CDR3 spans 15 residues. Trimming removed 1 base from V and 2 bases from J; junction bases left unmatched: 4. The germline CDR1 and CDR2 sequences are MNHNS and SASEGT. This chain's CDR3 is CASSEGAGGPYEQYF. CDR3 DNA sequence: TGTGCCAGCAGTGAAGGGGCAGGGGGCCCCTACGAGCAGTACTTC.

V usage is TRBV11-2 and J usage is TRBJ2-4; D remains unclear. Germline V gives CDR1 SGHAT, CDR2 FQNNGV. The CDR3 sequence is 13 residues long. Trimming stripped 1 base from V and 9 bases from J, with 10 bases between. DNA for the CDR3: TGTGCCAGCAGCTTAGGGCAGTTGGGCATTCAGTACTTC. It translates to CASSLGQLGIQYF. Full variable domain (missing parts from reference TRBV11-2 and TRBJ2-4): EAGVAQSPRYKIIEKRQSVAFWCNPISGHATLYWYQQILGQGPKLLIQFQNNGVVDDSQLPKDRFSAERLKGVDSTLKIQPAKLEDSAVYLCASSLGQLGIQYFGAGTRLSVL.

The chain recombines TRBV14 with TRBJ2-3; unclear D gene. V was pared by 5 bases and J by 3 bases, with 15 bases between. The CDR3 totals 15 residues. Germline-derived CDR1 and CDR2 are SGHDN and FVKESK. DNA of the CDR3: TGTGCCAGCAGCGCCTGGGATGTGGGGACAGATACGCAGTATTTT. It yields the protein CASSAWDVGTDTQYF. Full variable domain (remainder filled in from reference TRBV14 and TRBJ2-3): EAGVTQFPSHSVIEKGQTVTLRCDPISGHDNLYWYRRVMGKEIKFLLHFVKESKQDESGMPNNRFLAERTGGTYSTLKVQPAELEDSGVYFCASSAWDVGTDTQYFGPGTRLTVL.

The CDR3: CASSFHRVQETQYF. CDR3 nucleotides: TGTGCCAGCAGTTTTCACAGGGTACAAGAGACCCAGTACTTC. J is TRBJ2-5 and V is TRBV28; TRBD1 might be the D (6 bases). The germline gives CDR1 MDHEN, CDR2 SYDVKM. The CDR3 has 14 amino acids. Trimming stripped 3 bases from V and 2 bases from J, with 10 bases between. Looking up the rest from reference TRBV28 and TRBJ2-5 gives the full variable domain: DVKVTQSSRYLVKRTGEKVFLECVQDMDHENMFWYRQDPGLGLRLIYFSYDVKMKEKGDIPEGYSVSREKKERFSLILESASTNQTSMYLCASSFHRVQETQYFGPGTRLLVL.

V gene TRBV10-3 combines with J gene TRBJ1-5; 7 bases are a match to TRBD1. The ends lost 2 bases at V and 4 bases at J; junction bases unmatched: 5. The CDR3 totals 15 residues. Germline V lookup: CDR1 ENHRY, CDR2 SYGVKD. The CDR3, as DNA: TGTGCCATCAGTGAGACCCGGGACAGTAATCAGCCCCAGCATTTT. This translates into CAISETRDSNQPQHF.

This chain uses TRBV11-2 with TRBJ2-1; 9 nucleotides agree with TRBD2. The CDR3 loop spans 16 amino acids. Trimming cost V 3 bases and J 1 base; bases outside gene matches: 4. Germline V gene lookup returns CDR1 SGHAT and CDR2 FQNNGV. The CDR3 here is CASSFLSGRSYNEQFF. The DNA of the CDR3 is TGTGCCAGCAGCTTCCTTAGCGGGAGATCCTACAATGAGCAGTTCTTC.

This clone was seen ten or more times. The rearrangement joins TRBV6-6 to TRBJ1-2; 7 bases are a match to TRBD1. Germline CDR1 and CDR2: MNHNY and SVGAGI (reference sequence). This CDR3 has 14 residues. Trimming removed 6 bases from V and 1 base from J; junction bases left unmatched: 5. The CDR3 coding sequence is TGTGCCAGCAGCACCACAGGGGTTAACTATGGCTACACCTTC. The encoded protein is CASSTTGVNYGYTF.

The V gene is TRBV29-1, the J gene TRBJ1-1; the D is unclear. There are 13 residues in the CDR3. The ends were cut back, 5 bases at V and 1 base at J, with 11 bases in the middle. Germline CDR1 SQVTM, CDR2 ANQGSEA. CDR3 sequence reads: CSVFGVTNTEAFF. The CDR3 DNA is TGCAGCGTTTTTGGGGTGACGAACACTGAAGCTTTCTTT.

This clone was seen just once. The chain has TRBV7-9 and TRBJ1-3; D is ambiguous. The germline V gene encodes CDR1 SEHNR and CDR2 FQNEAQ (reference sequence). The CDR3 is 12 residues long. V lost 8 bases to trimming and J lost 8 bases, with 13 bases between them. The CDR3 sequence: CASGSLGDTIYF. The CDR3 coding sequence is TGTGCCAGCGGATCCCTCGGGGACACCATATATTTT. Full variable domain (outside the CDR3, taken from reference TRBV7-9 and TRBJ1-3): DTGVSQNPRHKITKRGQNVTFRCDPISEHNRLYWYRQTLGQGPEFLTYFQNEAQLEKSRLLSDRFSAERPKGSFSTLEIQRTEQGDSAMYLCASGSLGDTIYFGEGSWLTVV.

With regard to this clone: Just one base apart from a much larger clone, this may be a read error. Other DNA sequences in this sample translate to the same CDR3. The chain joins TRBV5-1 to TRBJ1-1, with unresolved D. Germline CDR1 reads SGHRS; CDR2 reads YFSETQ. The V end was cut by 2 bases, the J end by 1 base, with 3 bases between. The CDR3 is made up of 12 amino acids. This CDR3 is CASSFGNTEAFF. The CDR3 DNA follows: TGCGCCAGCAGCTTCGGGAACACTGAAGCTTTCTTT.

The chain is built from TRBV7-8 and TRBJ2-1; D gene uncertain. CDR3 length equals 13 residues. Germline V gives CDR1 SGHVS, CDR2 FQNEAQ. Trimming took 1 base from V and 9 from J, leaving 10 bases between them. The CDR3: CASSLGPFSEQFF. The CDR3 DNA follows: TGTGCCAGCAGCTTAGGTCCGTTCAGTGAGCAGTTCTTC.

This chain connects TRBV6-1 to TRBJ2-5; TRBD2 aligns across 10 bases. The CDR3 length is 17 residues. Trimming cost V 1 base and J 3 bases; bases outside gene matches: 8. The germline CDR1 and CDR2 sequences are MNHNS and SASEGT. CDR3 residues: CASSEGMGLAGEETQYF. DNA for the CDR3: TGTGCCAGCAGTGAAGGGATGGGGCTAGCGGGGGAAGAGACCCAGTACTTC.

This sequence joins TRBV28 and TRBJ2-7; no clear D. This CDR3 comprises 14 residues. Per the germline V gene, CDR1 is MDHEN and CDR2 is SYDVKM. V gave up 3 bases and J gave up 1 base, with 10 bases separating them. DNA of the CDR3: TGTGCCAGCAGTTTTGGCCCAGTTTCCTACGAGCAGTACTTC. This gives the protein CASSFGPVSYEQYF.

V and J are TRBV27 and TRBJ1-2; D is ambiguous. CDR1 and CDR2 (germline): MNHEY, SMNVEV (reference sequence). With 0 bases removed from V and 5 bases from J, the gap between germline ends came to 7 bases. The CDR3 consists of 13 residues. CDR3: CASSLSQTYGYTF. DNA of the CDR3: TGTGCCAGCAGTTTATCGCAAACATATGGCTACACCTTC.

This chain uses TRBV6-6 with TRBJ2-4; 8 positions match TRBD1. Germline V CDR1 and CDR2: MNHNY, SVGAGI (reference sequence). The CDR3 sequence is 15 residues long. J lost 11 bases, V lost 0 bases, and 9 bases had no gene match. CDR3 nucleotide sequence: TGTGCCAGCAGTTACTCGCAAGGACAGGGCGGGTTTCAGTACTTC. Its translation is CASSYSQGQGGFQYF.